This T cell receptor beta chain was profiled in a study of T cell responses to AZD1222 COVID-19 vaccine. General study points: Baseline serostatus was positive in only a handful of AZD1222 recipients. Receipt of two AZD1222 doses was followed by a rise in Spike-specific TCR breadth and depth.

This CDR3 comprises 16 residues. With regard to this clone: Its antigen is unidentified.

Clones were read by immunoSEQ multiplex PCR, and TCRdb kept only the in-frame ones, dropping some. The table lists some 180,000 clones, about 90% of them singletons, with roughly 6% in the top ten. This sequence joins TRBV21-1 and TRBJ2-4; TRBD1 was called by the table and not checked on the DNA. TRBV21-1 is annotated as a pseudogene. The sequencing used peripheral blood, collected on day 0 of AZD1222 vaccination. The origin of this receptor is an adult in good health. The CDR3 spells CASSRDRGSAKNIQYF. The CDR3 DNA sequence: TGTGCCAGCAGCAGGGACAGGGGGTCGGCCAAAAACATTCAGTACTTC.